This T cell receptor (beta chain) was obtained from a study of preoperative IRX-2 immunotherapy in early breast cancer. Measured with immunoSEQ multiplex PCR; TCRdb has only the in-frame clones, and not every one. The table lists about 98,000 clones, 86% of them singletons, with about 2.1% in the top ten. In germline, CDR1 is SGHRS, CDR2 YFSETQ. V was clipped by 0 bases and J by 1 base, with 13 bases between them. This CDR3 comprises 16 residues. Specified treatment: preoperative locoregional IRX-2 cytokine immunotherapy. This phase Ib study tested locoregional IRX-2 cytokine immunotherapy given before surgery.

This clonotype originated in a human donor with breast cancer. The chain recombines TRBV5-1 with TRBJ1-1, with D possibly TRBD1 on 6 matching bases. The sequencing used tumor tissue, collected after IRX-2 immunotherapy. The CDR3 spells CASSLAVYRENTEAFF. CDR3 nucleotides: TGCGCCAGCAGCTTGGCCGTTTACAGGGAGAACACTGAAGCTTTCTTT.